The T cell receptor (beta chain) described here comes from a study of blood T cell repertoires in COVID-19 (dated by TCRdb to the early 2020s). Broadly, across the study: Samples covering the acute and convalescent phases of COVID-19 were provided by collaborators in the United States, Italy and Spain. Deeply sampled blood TCRbeta repertoires from subjects exposed to, actively infected with, or recovered from COVID-19 were included in the dataset. The material from the prospective study consisted of cDNA or gDNA derived from T cells, B-cell-depleted T cells, or PBMCs. Where available, HLA class I and class II types were obtained from metadata supplied by the sample provider rather than from assay-based typing. The samples were drawn from two sources: the first 160 participants of the ongoing ImmuneRACE study, and approximately 1,300 subjects contributed by 6 global collaborators. The sample metadata nearly always contained a de-identified subject ID, COVID-19 status, age in years and sex. The repertoires were made available in a free public database intended to serve as a resource for research on the immune response to SARS-CoV-2.

On the study overall, not on this receptor specifically: Clinical and demographic metadata were provided uncurated, with the amount varying by source and participant.

Participants in the prospective study were enrolled through a virtual design, were aged roughly 18 to 100 years, and lived in 24 United States geographic areas. To assign participants to cohorts, the prospective study relied on clinical history that participants themselves reported in a screening survey and a study questionnaire. ImmuneRACE Cohort 3 recovered participants were defined by two consecutive negative NP/OP PCR tests, healthcare professional clearance, or symptom resolution. Each participant in the prospective study had whole blood, serum and a nasopharyngeal or oropharyngeal swab collected by mobile phlebotomists. Prospective study participants could optionally give additional blood draws and questionnaires over a roughly 2-month period. Blood samples from the prospective study were shipped frozen or at room temperature prior to DNA extraction. TCRbeta CDR3 regions were amplified from genomic DNA using the immunoSEQ Assay, a bias-controlled multiplex PCR. As for how the authors treated the data: Within the assay, amplification of reference gene primers was used to estimate how many nucleated cells each sample contained. To quantify the absolute abundance of each unique TCRbeta CDR3 rearrangement, sequence reads were collapsed and filtered. For each sample, productive Simpson clonality was calculated as the square root of Simpson's diversity index across productive rearrangements. This immuneACCESS table, as held by TCRdb, lists in-frame sequences with V and J called but not all clones. Of the missing ones, under half trace to an unresolved V gene in checked studies; the others have no known cause. V and J calls and clone size are copied from that table; D and trimming were computed from the DNA. In all, the sample holds fewer than 400,000 clones, and roughly 89% of those were seen once. The ten largest clones represent about 5% of the sample.

A note on this clone: The antigen it binds to is not known. No qualities accompany the bases; no much larger clone lies one base away.

Sequenced material: PBMCs or T cells enriched from blood (not recorded which). The TCR was taken from a man aged 60 to 69 who had recovered from COVID-19.

CDR3 sequence: CASKQGNTDTQYF. The nucleotide sequence is TGTGCCAGCAAACAGGGGAACACAGATACGCAGTATTTT. The chain is encoded by TRBV3-1 (or the pseudogene TRBV3-2) joined to TRBJ2-3; 7 central bases correspond to TRBD1. Compared with germline, V lacks 7 bases and J lacks 2 bases; bases without a gene match: 3. There are 13 amino acids in the CDR3, from cysteine to phenylalanine inclusive. Of the read, only the CDR3 DNA is kept; its 39 bases are in frame from base 1. Based on the germline V gene (reference sequence), the CDR1 and CDR2 sequences are LGHDT and YNNKEL.